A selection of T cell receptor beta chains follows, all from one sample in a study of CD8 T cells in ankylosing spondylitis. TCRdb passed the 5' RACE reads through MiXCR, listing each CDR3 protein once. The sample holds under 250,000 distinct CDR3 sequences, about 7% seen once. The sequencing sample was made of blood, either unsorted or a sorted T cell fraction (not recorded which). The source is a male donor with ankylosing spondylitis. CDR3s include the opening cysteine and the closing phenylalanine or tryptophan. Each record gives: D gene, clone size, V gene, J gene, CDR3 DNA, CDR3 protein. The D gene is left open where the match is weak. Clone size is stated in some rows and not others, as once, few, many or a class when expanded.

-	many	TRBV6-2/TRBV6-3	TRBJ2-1	TGTGCCAGCAGTGGAGGGAGCAATGAGCAGTTCTTC	CASSGGSNEQFF
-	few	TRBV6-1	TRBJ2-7	TGTGCCAGCAGTGAATATATGGGACACTCCTACGAGCAGTACTTC	CASSEYMGHSYEQYF
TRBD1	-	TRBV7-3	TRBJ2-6	TGTGCCAGCAGCTTGGGACAGGGGGCCGTCAGCTCTGGGGCCAACGTCCTGACTTTC	CASSLGQGAVSSGANVLTF
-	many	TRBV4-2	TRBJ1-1	TGTGCCAGCAGCCAAGATAGGGAAGGGCTTGAAGCTTTCTTT	CASSQDREGLEAFF
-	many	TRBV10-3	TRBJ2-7	TGTGCCACCCTGTTCGGCTACGAGCAGTACTTC	CATLFGYEQYF
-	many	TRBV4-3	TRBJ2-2	TGCGCCAGCAGCCAAGGCTCCCACAACACCGGGGAGCTGTTTTTT	CASSQGSHNTGELFF
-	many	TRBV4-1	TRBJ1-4	TGCGCCAGCAGCCAAGGATTACCGGGACCGTATAATGAAAAACTGTTTTTT	CASSQGLPGPYNEKLFF
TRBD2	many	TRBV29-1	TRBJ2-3	TGCAGCGGGGTAGCGGGGGGGGCTCGCACAGATACGCAGTATTTT	CSGVAGGARTDTQYF
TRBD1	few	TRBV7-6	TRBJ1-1	TGTGCCAGCAGCTTAGAACAGGGGGCGACCTTTTCGAACACTGAAGCTTTCTTT	CASSLEQGATFSNTEAFF
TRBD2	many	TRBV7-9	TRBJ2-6	TGTGCCAGCATTCTTGGGACTACGGGATCGGGGGCCAACGTCCTGACTTTC	CASILGTTGSGANVLTF
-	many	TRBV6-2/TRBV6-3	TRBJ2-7	TGTGCCAGCAGCGCACTACCCTCTCTTGGCGAGCAGTACTTC	CASSALPSLGEQYF
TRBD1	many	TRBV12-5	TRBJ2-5	TGTGCTAGTGGTTTATTCTGGTTGGACAGGGAAACACAAGAGACCCAGTACTTC	CASGLFWLDRETQETQYF
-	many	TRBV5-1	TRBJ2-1	TGCGCCAGCAGCTTGGCCACGGCAGGGGCCTACAATGAGCAGTTCTTC	CASSLATAGAYNEQFF
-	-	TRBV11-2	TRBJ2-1	TGTGCCAGCAGCCTTTCGACTAGATACTCTTCCTACAATGAGCAGTTCTTC	CASSLSTRYSSYNEQFF
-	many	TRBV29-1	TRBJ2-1	TGCAGCGTTGAAGGCGGGGGCCGCGGCTCCTACAATGAGCAGTTCTTC	CSVEGGGRGSYNEQFF
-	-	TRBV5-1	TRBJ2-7	TGCGCCAGCAGCTTATTGCTGGGGAGCGAGCAGTACTTC	CASSLLLGSEQYF
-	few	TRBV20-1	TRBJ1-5	TGCAGTGCGTCGGGAACAGCTGATCAGCCCCAGCATTTT	CSASGTADQPQHF
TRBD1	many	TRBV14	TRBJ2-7	TGTGCCAGCAGCCCGGGACAGCCCGGCGAGCAGTACTTC	CASSPGQPGEQYF
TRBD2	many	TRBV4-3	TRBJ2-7	TGCGCCAGCAGCCAAGATCGGGGGGGCCTTTCCTCCTACGAGCAGTACTTC	CASSQDRGGLSSYEQYF
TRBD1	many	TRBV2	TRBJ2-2	TGTGCCAGCGCCATATCCCGGGACAGGGCATACACCGGGGAGCTGTTTTTT	CASAISRDRAYTGELFF
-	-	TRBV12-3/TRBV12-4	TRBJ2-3	TGTGCCAGCAGTTTTCCCGGACAGCCCGGGGGGAGCACAGATACGCAGTATTTT	CASSFPGQPGGSTDTQYF
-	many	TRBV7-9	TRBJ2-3	TGTGCCAGCAGCTTAGGTTTCGCATCCTCGGATACGCAGTATTTT	CASSLGFASSDTQYF
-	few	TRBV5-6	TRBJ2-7	TGTGCCAGCAGCTTATCCGGACCAGGTTACGAGCAGTACTTC	CASSLSGPGYEQYF
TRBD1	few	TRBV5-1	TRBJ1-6	TGCGCCAGCAGCGTACACAGGGGGCCTAATTCACCCCTCCACTTT	CASSVHRGPNSPLHF
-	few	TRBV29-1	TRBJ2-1	TGCAGCGTTGGGCTAGCGAGAATTTACAATGAGCAGTTCTTC	CSVGLARIYNEQFF
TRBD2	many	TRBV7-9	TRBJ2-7	TGTGCCAGCAGCTTCCCGGGCAGCGGGGGCTACGAGCAGTACTTC	CASSFPGSGGYEQYF
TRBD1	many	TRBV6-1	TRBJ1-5	TGTGCCAGCAGCCCACAGGGGGAGGACAATCAGCCCCAGCATTTT	CASSPQGEDNQPQHF
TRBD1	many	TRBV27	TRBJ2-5	TGTGCCAGCAGTCTACGGGTGACAGGGGAGTACCAAGAGACCCAGTACTTC	CASSLRVTGEYQETQYF
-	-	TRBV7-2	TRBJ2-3	TGTGCCAGCAGCCCTCTAGCTGTGTTCACAGATACGCAGTATTTT	CASSPLAVFTDTQYF
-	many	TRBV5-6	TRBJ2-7	TGTGCCAGCAGCTTGGAAACTGGGGGGTACGAGCAGTACTTC	CASSLETGGYEQYF
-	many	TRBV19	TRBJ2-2	TGTGCCAGTAGTACCACCCGATTGGGCACCGGGGAGCTGTTTTTT	CASSTTRLGTGELFF
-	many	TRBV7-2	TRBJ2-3	TGTGCCAGCAGCTTAGGAAGACGGGTCTGGGATACGCAGTATTTT	CASSLGRRVWDTQYF
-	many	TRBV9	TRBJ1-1	TGTGCCAGCAGCGTAGGGACCTCCTACACTGAAGCTTTCTTT	CASSVGTSYTEAFF
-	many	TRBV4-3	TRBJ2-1	TGCGCCAGCAGCTTAAGGGGGGGGGCGCGCAATGAGCAGTTCTTC	CASSLRGGARNEQFF
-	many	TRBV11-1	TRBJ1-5	TGTGCCAGCAGCCAATCTTCTACAGGGACGGCGAGCAATCAGCCCCAGCATTTT	CASSQSSTGTASNQPQHF
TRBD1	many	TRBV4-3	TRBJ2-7	TGCGCCAGCAGCCCCTGGACAGGGTCCTACGAGCAGTACTTC	CASSPWTGSYEQYF